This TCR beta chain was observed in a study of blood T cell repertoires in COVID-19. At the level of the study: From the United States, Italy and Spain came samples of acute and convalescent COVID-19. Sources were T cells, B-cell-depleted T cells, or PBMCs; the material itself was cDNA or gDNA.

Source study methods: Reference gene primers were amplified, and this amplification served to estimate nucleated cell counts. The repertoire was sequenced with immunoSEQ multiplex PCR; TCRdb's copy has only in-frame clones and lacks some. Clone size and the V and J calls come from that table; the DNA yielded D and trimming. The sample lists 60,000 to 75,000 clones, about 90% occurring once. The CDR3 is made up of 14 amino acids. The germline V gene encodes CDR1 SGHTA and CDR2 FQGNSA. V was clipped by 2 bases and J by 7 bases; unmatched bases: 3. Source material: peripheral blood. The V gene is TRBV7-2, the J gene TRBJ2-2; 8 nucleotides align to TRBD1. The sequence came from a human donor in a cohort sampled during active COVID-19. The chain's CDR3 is CASSLQGAGGELFF. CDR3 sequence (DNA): TGTGCCAGCAGCTTACAGGGGGCTGGCGGGGAGCTGTTTTTT.